A selection of T cell receptor beta chains follows, all from one sample in a study of CD8+ T cells in alopecia areata. Measured with immunoSEQ multiplex PCR; TCRdb has only the in-frame clones, and not every one. The data contain some 99,000 clones, approximately 66% of them seen just once; the ten biggest clones take up 15% to 17%. Sequencing was performed on CD8+ T cells sorted from blood, taken at week 4, from a patient treated with tofacitinib. These receptors were obtained from a human donor with alopecia areata. The CDR3 runs from the conserved cysteine through the conserved F or W. The D gene is left open where the match is weak. Expanded clones are given a class, and other clones once, few, many or no size at all.

D	length	V	size	J	CDR3	DNA
-	12	TRBV30	-	TRBJ1-3	CAWSVLGNTIYF	TGTGCCTGGAGTGTACTGGGGAACACCATATATTTT
TRBD1	15	TRBV9	-	TRBJ1-6	CASRGQAGGNSPLHF	TGTGCCAGCAGGGGCCAGGCAGGGGGTAATTCACCCCTCCACTTT
-	13	TRBV13	-	TRBJ2-5	CASSLENVETQYF	TGTGCCAGCAGCCTCGAGAACGTAGAGACCCAGTACTTC
-	14	TRBV2	once	TRBJ2-7	CANSGLPSPYEQYF	TGTGCCAACTCCGGACTACCCTCTCCCTACGAGCAGTACTTC
-	17	TRBV5-1	once	TRBJ2-3	CASSLDPTSFNTDTQYF	TGCGCCAGCAGCTTGGACCCGACAAGCTTTAACACAGATACGCAGTATTTT
-	14	TRBV1	-	TRBJ1-2	CTSSQESEPYGYTF	TGCACCAGCAGCCAAGAATCAGAACCCTATGGCTACACCTTC
TRBD1	14	TRBV5-6	-	TRBJ2-1	CASSLGQAYNEQFF	TGTGCCAGCAGCTTAGGACAGGCCTACAATGAGCAGTTCTTC
TRBD1	12	TRBV29-1	few	TRBJ1-4	CSVGTGLEKLFF	TGCAGCGTCGGGACAGGGCTAGAAAAACTGTTTTTT
-	15	TRBV9	-	TRBJ2-5	CASSGEGTSGETQYF	TGTGCCAGCAGCGGGGAAGGGACCTCAGGAGAGACCCAGTACTTC
-	14	TRBV6-6	once	TRBJ1-5	CASSSMSGNQPQHF	TGTGCCAGCAGTTCTATGTCGGGGAATCAGCCCCAGCATTTT